These 24 T cell receptor beta chains share one sample of origin, sequenced in a study of blood T cell repertoires in COVID-19. Sequencing was performed with immunoSEQ multiplex PCR; in TCRdb, only in-frame clones are kept and a portion is missing. The repertoire has about 160,000 clones, around 85% of them found once; the top ten carry 4%. Sequencing input: peripheral blood. The receptor source for this set is a woman in her 70s with acute or convalescent COVID-19.

V is TRBV7-2 and J is TRBJ1-2; TRBD1 might be the D (6 bases). The CDR3 length is 13 residues. Germline assignment: CDR1 SGHTA and CDR2 FQGNSA. V dropped 2 bases and J dropped 8 bases, with 12 bases sitting between them. The CDR3 reads CASSLNRDNGYTF. DNA for the CDR3: TGTGCCAGCAGCTTAAACAGGGATAACGGCTACACCTTC.

The chain is built from TRBV28 and TRBJ2-7, with D possibly TRBD1 on 6 matching bases. From germline, CDR1 is MDHEN and CDR2 SYDVKM. V dropped 6 bases and J dropped 1 base, with 16 bases sitting between them. The CDR3 loop spans 15 amino acids. The CDR3 DNA follows: TGTGCCAGCAGCTGGAACAGGGTCACGTCCTACGAGCAGTACTTC. Translation: CASSWNRVTSYEQYF.

This chain joins TRBV6-6 and TRBJ1-1; no firm D call. CDR1 and CDR2 from the germline V gene are MNHNY and SVGAGI (reference sequence). V was cut by 4 bases and J by 1 base, with 10 bases left in between. The CDR3 contains 14 residues. The CDR3 reads CASSLTSPNTEAFF. CDR3 bases: TGTGCCAGCAGTTTGACATCGCCGAACACTGAAGCTTTCTTT.

The genes are TRBV2 and TRBJ2-7; 10 bases line up with TRBD2. The CDR3 covers 15 residues. Germline V CDR1 and CDR2: SNHLY, FYNNEI. J lost 1 base, V lost 6 bases, and 6 bases had no gene match. The CDR3 DNA follows: TGTGCCAGCAGGTCTCTAGCGGGAGCATCCTACGAGCAGTACTTC. Protein: CASRSLAGASYEQYF.

The rearrangement links TRBV6-5 to TRBJ1-2; D may be TRBD1 (5 bases). Germline loops: CDR1 MNHEY, CDR2 SVGAGI. V was cut by 2 bases and J by 1 base, with 8 bases left in between. The CDR3 spans 14 residues. CDR3: CASSYGGGNYGYTF. As DNA, the CDR3 is TGTGCCAGCAGTTACGGGGGAGGTAACTATGGCTACACCTTC.

The V and J genes are TRBV15 and TRBJ2-1; 9 nucleotides match TRBD2. The CDR3 totals 16 residues. Germline V gene lookup returns CDR1 LNHNV and CDR2 YYDKDF (reference sequence). V was pared by 0 bases and J by 7 bases, with 7 bases of the junction left unmatched. The CDR3 sequence is CATSREVAGGLNEQFF. The CDR3 DNA reads as TGTGCCACCAGCAGAGAAGTGGCGGGGGGGTTAAATGAGCAGTTCTTC.

This clone was counted a few times. This rearrangement joins TRBV14 to TRBJ1-1; a possible D gene is TRBD1 (5 bases). Germline V gives CDR1 SGHDN, CDR2 FVKESK. The CDR3 has 16 residues. The V end was cut by 4 bases, the J end by 4 bases, with 19 bases between. CDR3 coding DNA: TGTGCCAGCAGCCCAGCGTGGGGGGACGGGTTCACTGAAGCTTTCTTT. This gives the protein CASSPAWGDGFTEAFF.

The gene calls are TRBV7-9 and TRBJ2-3; D is perhaps TRBD2 (6 bases). The CDR3 has 15 amino acids. V lost 2 bases, J lost 3 bases, and 12 bases lay in between. The germline V gene encodes CDR1 SEHNR and CDR2 FQNEAQ (reference sequence). In nucleotides, the CDR3 is TGTGCCAGCAGCTTAAAGGGAGGACATACAGATACGCAGTATTTT. Encoded protein: CASSLKGGHTDTQYF.

In its sample, this clone was seen once. The V and J genes are TRBV19 and TRBJ1-1; D is unclear. The CDR3 extends over 12 amino acids. The germline V gene encodes CDR1 LNHDA and CDR2 SQIVND (reference sequence). V was pared by 5 bases and J by 4 bases, with 8 bases between. The CDR3 DNA follows: TGTGCCAGTAGTGTGGAGGGCACTGAAGCTTTCTTT. Amino acids: CASSVEGTEAFF. Full variable domain (rest looked up from reference TRBV19 and TRBJ1-1): DGGITQSPKYLFRKEGQNVTLSCEQNLNHDAMYWYRQDPGQGLRLIYYSQIVNDFQKGDIAEGYSVSREKKESFPLTVTSAQKNPTAFYLCASSVEGTEAFFGQGTRLTVV.

The chain joins TRBV2 to TRBJ2-3, with D possibly TRBD2 on 6 matching bases. The germline V gene has CDR1 SNHLY and CDR2 FYNNEI. V was cut by 3 bases and J by 0 bases, with 13 bases left in between. CDR3 size: 16 residues. CDR3 sequence reads: CASSDPPGTSTDTQYF. CDR3 sequence (DNA): TGTGCCAGCAGTGATCCCCCAGGGACTAGCACAGATACGCAGTATTTT.

This clone appeared a few times. The gene calls are TRBV28 and TRBJ1-1; 7 nucleotides match TRBD1. The germline CDR1 and CDR2 sequences are MDHEN and SYDVKM. The CDR3 is 13 residues long. J was trimmed by 5 bases and V by 6 bases; bases with no gene match: 6. This CDR3 reads CASSSGTETEAFF. For the CDR3, the DNA is TGTGCCAGCAGCTCCGGGACAGAAACTGAAGCTTTCTTT. The entire variable domain, with the rest obtained from reference TRBV28 and TRBJ1-1, is as follows: DVKVTQSSRYLVKRTGEKVFLECVQDMDHENMFWYRQDPGLGLRLIYFSYDVKMKEKGDIPEGYSVSREKKERFSLILESASTNQTSMYLCASSSGTETEAFFGQGTRLTVV.

V usage is TRBV12-2 and J usage is TRBJ2-3; the table gives TRBD2 as D, unverified against the DNA. TRBV12-2 is recorded as a pseudogene. CDR3 size: 16 residues. The CDR3 here is CASRFLRGVSTDTQYF. Here the CDR3 DNA reads TGTGCAAGTCGCTTCCTCCGCGGGGTCAGCACAGATACGCAGTATTTT.

This chain joins TRBV6-6 and TRBJ1-5, with 7 bases fitting TRBD1. V lost 5 bases and J lost 1; bases outside the gene matches: 5. This CDR3 contains 15 residues. CDR1 is MNHNY, CDR2 SVGAGI, per germline (reference sequence). CDR3 in DNA: TGTGCCAGCAGTCGCGACAGGGACAGCAATCAGCCCCAGCATTTT. It encodes CASSRDRDSNQPQHF.

About this clone: Other DNA sequences in the same sample also yield this CDR3. V usage is TRBV6-1 and J usage is TRBJ1-2, with 10 bases that match TRBD1. This CDR3 has 14 amino acids. Trimming at V came to 0 bases and at J to 8 bases, leaving 3 bases not matched to a gene. Germline V gene sequence: CDR1 MNHNS, CDR2 SASEGT. As DNA, the CDR3 is TGTGCCAGCAGTGAAGCAGGGACAGGGGACGGCTACACCTTC. As protein: CASSEAGTGDGYTF.

The chain links TRBV7-2 to TRBJ1-2, with 7 bases aligning to TRBD1. CDR3 size: 14 residues. Germline assignment: CDR1 SGHTA and CDR2 FQGNSA. J was trimmed by 4 bases and V by 1 base; bases with no gene match: 3. The chain's CDR3 is CASSLGQGSYGYTF. The CDR3 region has the DNA TGTGCCAGCAGCTTAGGACAGGGTTCCTATGGCTACACCTTC.

The rearrangement joins TRBV19 to TRBJ2-4; TRBD2 might be the D (6 bases). This CDR3 comprises 15 residues. V was trimmed by 6 bases and J by 0 bases, leaving 12 bases between them. The V gene's germline CDR1 is LNHDA and CDR2 SQIVND (reference sequence). The CDR3 protein is CASRRGGLAKNIQYF. DNA for the CDR3: TGTGCCAGTAGGCGGGGAGGATTAGCCAAAAACATTCAGTACTTC.

This chain's CDR3 is CASRFRDSINSPLHF. CDR3 DNA sequence: TGTGCCAGTAGATTCCGGGACAGCATTAATTCACCCCTCCACTTT. The V and J genes are TRBV19 and TRBJ1-6; 7 nucleotides agree with TRBD1. Germline CDR1 reads LNHDA; CDR2 reads SQIVND (reference sequence). This CDR3 spans 15 amino acids. V lost 6 bases, J lost 6 bases, and 8 bases stayed unmatched.

V gene TRBV5-6 combines with J gene TRBJ2-5, with 9 nucleotides matching TRBD1. The length of the CDR3 is 18 residues. Per the germline V gene, CDR1 is SGHDT and CDR2 is YYEEEE. Trimming removed 0 bases from V and 2 bases from J; junction bases left unmatched: 11. In nucleotides, the CDR3 is TGTGCCAGCAGCTTGGGGGCCGCTCGGGACAGGGCACAAGAGACCCAGTACTTC. Translating it yields CASSLGAARDRAQETQYF.

This chain connects TRBV7-9 to TRBJ1-5; D unresolved. Per the germline V gene, CDR1 is SEHNR and CDR2 is FQNEAQ (reference sequence). This CDR3 comprises 15 residues. V was cut by 5 bases and J by 2 bases, with 13 bases left in between. DNA for the CDR3: TGTGCCAGCAGCCCGGCGGGCCCCGGCAATCAGCCCCAGCATTTT. Its protein is CASSPAGPGNQPQHF.

The genes are TRBV29-1 and TRBJ2-7; D perhaps matches TRBD1 (6 bases). V lost 6 bases and J lost 2, with 14 bases in between. CDR3 length equals 13 residues. Germline CDR1 is SQVTM and CDR2 is ANQGSEA. DNA for the CDR3: TGCAGCGTCTTGGACAGTTCTCCCTACGAGCAGTACTTC. Its protein is CSVLDSSPYEQYF.

CDR3 nucleotide sequence: TGTGCCAGCAGCCTAAGGCAGGGACTAGCGGGAGTCGGAGAGACCCAGTACTTC. Translating it yields CASSLRQGLAGVGETQYF. This rearrangement joins TRBV7-9 to TRBJ2-5, with 14 bases fitting TRBD2. This CDR3 has 18 residues. CDR1 and CDR2 from the germline V gene are SEHNR and FQNEAQ (reference sequence). The V segment lost 5 bases and the J segment 4 bases; nucleotides outside the gene matches: 12.

The gene calls are TRBV28 and TRBJ1-2; 9 bases match TRBD1. This CDR3 region has 13 residues. From germline, CDR1 is MDHEN and CDR2 SYDVKM. In nucleotides, the CDR3 is TGTCCCCCGACAGGGGGAAAAGCGGGAGGCTACACCTTC. Residues: CPPTGGKAGGYTF.

CDR3 DNA: TGCGCCAGCAGCTTGGGCGCGCGGAACACTGAAGCTTTCTTT. Its translation: CASSLGARNTEAFF. This sequence joins TRBV5-1 and TRBJ1-1; D remains unclear. V was clipped by 0 bases and J by 1 base, with 7 bases between them. Germline assignment: CDR1 SGHRS and CDR2 YFSETQ. This CDR3 has 14 residues. The full variable domain, its missing parts supplied by reference TRBV5-1 and TRBJ1-1, is KAGVTQTPRYLIKTRGQQVTLSCSPISGHRSVSWYQQTPGQGLQFLFEYFSETQRNKGNFPGRFSGRQFSNSRSEMNVSTLELGDSALYLCASSLGARNTEAFFGQGTRLTVV.

The chain links TRBV5-4 to TRBJ2-5, with 7 bases matching TRBD1. J was trimmed by 1 base and V by 0 bases; bases with no gene match: 3. The CDR3 has 15 amino acids. Germline CDR1 reads SGHNT; CDR2 reads YYREEE (reference sequence). CDR3 sequence (DNA): TGTGCCAGCAGCTTGGTCGGGACAGCCCAAGAGACCCAGTACTTC. Translating it yields CASSLVGTAQETQYF.